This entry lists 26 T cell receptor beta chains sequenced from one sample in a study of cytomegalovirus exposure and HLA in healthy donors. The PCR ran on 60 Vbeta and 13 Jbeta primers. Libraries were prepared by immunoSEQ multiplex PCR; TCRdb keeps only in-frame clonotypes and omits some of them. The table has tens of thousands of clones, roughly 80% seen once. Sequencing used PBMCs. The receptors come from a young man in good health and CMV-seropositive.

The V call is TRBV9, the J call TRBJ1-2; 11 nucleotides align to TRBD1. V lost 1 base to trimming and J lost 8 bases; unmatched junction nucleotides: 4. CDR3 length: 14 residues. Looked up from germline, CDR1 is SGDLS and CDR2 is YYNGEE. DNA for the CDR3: TGTGCCAGCAGCGTATGGGACAGGGGGGAAGGCTACACCTTC. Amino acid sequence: CASSVWDRGEGYTF. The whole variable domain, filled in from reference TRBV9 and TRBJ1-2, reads DSGVTQTPKHLITATGQRVTLRCSPRSGDLSVYWYQQSLDQGLQFLIQYYNGEERAKGNILERFSAQQFPDLHSELNLSSLELGDSALYFCASSVWDRGEGYTFGSGTRLTVV.

The CDR3 DNA follows: TGCGCCAGCAGCCAAGATTTCCACAGGGGCGGGAATTCACCCCTCCACTTT. Protein product: CASSQDFHRGGNSPLHF. This chain links TRBV4-1 with TRBJ1-6; TRBD1 aligns across 7 bases. With V trimmed by 0 bases and J by 7 bases, 9 bases remained unmatched. The CDR3 spans 17 residues. Looked up from germline, CDR1 is MGHRA and CDR2 is YSYEKL.

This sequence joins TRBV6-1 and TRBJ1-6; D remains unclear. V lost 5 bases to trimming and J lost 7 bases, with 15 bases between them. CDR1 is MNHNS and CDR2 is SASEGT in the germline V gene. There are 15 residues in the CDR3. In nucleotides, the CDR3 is TGTGCCAGCAGTCAAAACCCTACCGGGAATTCACCCCTCCACTTT. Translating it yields CASSQNPTGNSPLHF.

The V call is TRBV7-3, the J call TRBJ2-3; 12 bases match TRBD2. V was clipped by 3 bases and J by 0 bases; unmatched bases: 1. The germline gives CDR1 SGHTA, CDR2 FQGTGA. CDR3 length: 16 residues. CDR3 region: CASSFGLAGSTDTQYF. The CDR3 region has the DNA TGTGCCAGCAGCTTCGGACTAGCGGGGAGCACAGATACGCAGTATTTT. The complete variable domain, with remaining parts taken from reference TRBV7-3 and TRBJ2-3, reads GAGVSQTPSNKVTEKGKYVELRCDPISGHTALYWYRQSLGQGPEFLIYFQGTGAADDSGLPNDRFFAVRPEGSVSTLKIQRTERGDSAVYLCASSFGLAGSTDTQYFGPGTRLTVL.

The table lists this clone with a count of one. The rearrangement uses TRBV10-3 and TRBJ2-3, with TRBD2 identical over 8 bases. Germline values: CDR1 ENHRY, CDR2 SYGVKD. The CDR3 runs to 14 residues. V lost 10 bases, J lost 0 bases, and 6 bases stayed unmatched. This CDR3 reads CATQGLASTDTQYF. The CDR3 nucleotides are TGTGCCACCCAAGGACTAGCTAGCACAGATACGCAGTATTTT.

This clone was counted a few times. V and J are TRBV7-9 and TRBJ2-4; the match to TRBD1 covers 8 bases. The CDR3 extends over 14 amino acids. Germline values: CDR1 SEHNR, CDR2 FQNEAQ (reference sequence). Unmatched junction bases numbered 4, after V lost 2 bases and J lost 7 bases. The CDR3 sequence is CASSLRAGGNIQYF. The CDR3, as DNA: TGTGCCAGCAGCTTACGCGCAGGGGGCAACATTCAGTACTTC.

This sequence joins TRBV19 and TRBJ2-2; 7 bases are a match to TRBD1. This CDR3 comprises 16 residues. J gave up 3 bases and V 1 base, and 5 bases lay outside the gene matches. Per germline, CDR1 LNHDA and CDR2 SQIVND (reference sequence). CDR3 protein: CASSIVTGVHTGELFF. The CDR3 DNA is TGTGCCAGTAGTATAGTTACAGGGGTTCACACCGGGGAGCTGTTTTTT.

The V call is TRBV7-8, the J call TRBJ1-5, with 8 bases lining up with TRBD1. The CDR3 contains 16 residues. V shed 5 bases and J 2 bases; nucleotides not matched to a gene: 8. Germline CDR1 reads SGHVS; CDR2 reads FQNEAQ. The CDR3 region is CASSQGTGLGNQPQHF. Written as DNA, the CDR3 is TGTGCCAGCAGCCAGGGGACAGGACTAGGCAATCAGCCCCAGCATTTT.

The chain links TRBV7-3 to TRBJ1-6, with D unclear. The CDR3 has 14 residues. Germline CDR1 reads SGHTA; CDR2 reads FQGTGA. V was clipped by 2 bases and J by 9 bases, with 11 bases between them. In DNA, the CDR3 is TGTGCCAGCAGCTTAGAGGGTTCAAGTTCACCCCTCCACTTT. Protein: CASSLEGSSSPLHF.

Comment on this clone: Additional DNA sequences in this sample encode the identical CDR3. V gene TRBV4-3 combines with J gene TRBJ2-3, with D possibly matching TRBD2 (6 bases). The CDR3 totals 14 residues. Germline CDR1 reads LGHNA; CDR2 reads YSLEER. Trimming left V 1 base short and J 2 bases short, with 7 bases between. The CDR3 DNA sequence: TGCGCCAGCAGCCAAGGCGGGGACACAGATACGCAGTATTTT. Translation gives CASSQGGDTDTQYF.

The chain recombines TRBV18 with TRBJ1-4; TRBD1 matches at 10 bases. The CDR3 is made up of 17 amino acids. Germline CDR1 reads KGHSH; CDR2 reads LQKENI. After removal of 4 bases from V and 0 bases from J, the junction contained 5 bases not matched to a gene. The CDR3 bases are TGTGCCAGCTCACACGACAGGGGGCCTGCAACTAATGAAAAACTGTTTTTT. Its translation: CASSHDRGPATNEKLFF. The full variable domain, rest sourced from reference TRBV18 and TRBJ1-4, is NAGVMQNPRHLVRRRGQEARLRCSPMKGHSHVYWYRQLPEEGLKFMVYLQKENIIDESGMPKERFSAEFPKEGPSILRIQQVVRGDSAAYFCASSHDRGPATNEKLFFGSGTQLSVL.

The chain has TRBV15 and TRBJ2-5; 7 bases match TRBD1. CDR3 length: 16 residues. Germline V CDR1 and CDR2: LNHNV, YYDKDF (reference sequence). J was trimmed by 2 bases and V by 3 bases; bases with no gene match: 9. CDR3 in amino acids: CATSRPWQGEQETQYF. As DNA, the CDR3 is TGTGCCACCAGCAGGCCTTGGCAGGGGGAACAAGAGACCCAGTACTTC.

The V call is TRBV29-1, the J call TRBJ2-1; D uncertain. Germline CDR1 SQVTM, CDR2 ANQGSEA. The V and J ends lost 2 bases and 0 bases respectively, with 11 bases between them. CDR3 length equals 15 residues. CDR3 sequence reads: CSVELVESSYNEQFF. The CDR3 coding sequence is TGCAGCGTTGAATTGGTAGAGAGCTCCTACAATGAGCAGTTCTTC.

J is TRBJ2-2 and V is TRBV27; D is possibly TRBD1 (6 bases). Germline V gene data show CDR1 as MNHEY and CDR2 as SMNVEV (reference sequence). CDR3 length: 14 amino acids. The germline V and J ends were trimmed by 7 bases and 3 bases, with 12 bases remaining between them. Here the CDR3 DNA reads TGTGCCAGCACCTGGACAGCAGACACCGGGGAGCTGTTTTTT. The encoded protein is CASTWTADTGELFF.

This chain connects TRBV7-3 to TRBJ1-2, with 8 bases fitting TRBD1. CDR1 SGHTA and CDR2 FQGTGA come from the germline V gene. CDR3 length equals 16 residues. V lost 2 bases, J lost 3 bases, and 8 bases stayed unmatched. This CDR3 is CASSLGGGQVDYGYTF. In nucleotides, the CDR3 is TGTGCCAGCAGCTTAGGTGGGGGACAGGTGGACTATGGCTACACCTTC.

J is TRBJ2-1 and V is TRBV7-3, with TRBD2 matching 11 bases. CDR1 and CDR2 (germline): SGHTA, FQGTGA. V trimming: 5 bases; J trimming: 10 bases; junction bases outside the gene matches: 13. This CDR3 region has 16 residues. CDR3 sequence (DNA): TGTGCCAGCAGCATCGGGACTAGCGGACCCCTCGAGGAGCAGTTCTTC. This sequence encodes CASSIGTSGPLEEQFF.

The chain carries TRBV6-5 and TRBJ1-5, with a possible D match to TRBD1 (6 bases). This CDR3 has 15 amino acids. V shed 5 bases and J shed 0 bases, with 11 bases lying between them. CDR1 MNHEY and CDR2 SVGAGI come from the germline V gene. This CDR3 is CASSPMGASNQPQHF. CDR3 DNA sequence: TGTGCCAGCAGTCCTATGGGGGCTAGCAATCAGCCCCAGCATTTT.

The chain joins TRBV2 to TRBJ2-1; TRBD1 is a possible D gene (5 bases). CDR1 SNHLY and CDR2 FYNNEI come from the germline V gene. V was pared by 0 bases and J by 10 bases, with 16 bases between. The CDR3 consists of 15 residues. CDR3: CASSEALGQGKEQFF. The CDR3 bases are TGTGCCAGCAGTGAAGCGCTTGGGCAGGGCAAGGAGCAGTTCTTC.

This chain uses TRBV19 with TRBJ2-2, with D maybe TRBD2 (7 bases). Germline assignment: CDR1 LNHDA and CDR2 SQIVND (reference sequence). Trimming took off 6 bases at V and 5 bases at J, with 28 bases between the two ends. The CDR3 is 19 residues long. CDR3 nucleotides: TGTGCCAGTAGGCTACAAGATACAGAGGGGGGGGCGATTACCGGGGAGCTGTTTTTT. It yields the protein CASRLQDTEGGAITGELFF.

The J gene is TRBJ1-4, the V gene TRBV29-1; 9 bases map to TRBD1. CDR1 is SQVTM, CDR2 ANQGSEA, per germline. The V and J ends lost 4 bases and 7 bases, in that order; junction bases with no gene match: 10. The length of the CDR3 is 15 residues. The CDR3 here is CSVGEQGAYGEKLFF. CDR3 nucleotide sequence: TGCAGCGTTGGCGAACAGGGGGCTTATGGTGAAAAACTGTTTTTT.

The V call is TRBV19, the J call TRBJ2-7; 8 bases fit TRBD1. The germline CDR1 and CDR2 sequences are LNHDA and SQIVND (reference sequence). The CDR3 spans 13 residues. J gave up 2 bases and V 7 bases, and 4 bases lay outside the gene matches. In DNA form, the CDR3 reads TGTGCCAGTAAGGGGACAGGCACCTACGAGCAGTACTTC. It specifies CASKGTGTYEQYF.

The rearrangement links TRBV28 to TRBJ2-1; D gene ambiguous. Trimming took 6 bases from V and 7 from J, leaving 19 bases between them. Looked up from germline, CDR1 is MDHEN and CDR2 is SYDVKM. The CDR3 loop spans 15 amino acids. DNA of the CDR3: TGTGCCAGCAGAGTTGAAGATGACATTTCTAATGAGCAGTTCTTC. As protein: CASRVEDDISNEQFF.

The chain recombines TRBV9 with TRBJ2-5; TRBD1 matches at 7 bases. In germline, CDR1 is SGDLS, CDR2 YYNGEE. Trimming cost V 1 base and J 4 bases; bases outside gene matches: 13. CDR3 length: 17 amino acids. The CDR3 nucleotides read TGTGCCAGCAGCGTAAGTTCAGGGGGACGTCTGGGAGAGACCCAGTACTTC. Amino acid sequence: CASSVSSGGRLGETQYF.

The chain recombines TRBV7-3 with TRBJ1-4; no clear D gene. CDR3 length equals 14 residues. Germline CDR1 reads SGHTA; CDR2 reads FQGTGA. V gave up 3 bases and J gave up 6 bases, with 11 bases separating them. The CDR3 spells CASSLEALDEKLFF. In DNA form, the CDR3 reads TGTGCCAGCAGCTTGGAGGCGTTGGATGAAAAACTGTTTTTT.

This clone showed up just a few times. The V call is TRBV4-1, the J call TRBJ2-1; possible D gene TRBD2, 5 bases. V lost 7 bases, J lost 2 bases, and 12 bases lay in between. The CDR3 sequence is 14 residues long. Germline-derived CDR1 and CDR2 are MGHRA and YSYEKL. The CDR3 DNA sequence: TGCGCCAGCAACCCGGGGTCCGCCTACAATGAGCAGTTCTTC. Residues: CASNPGSAYNEQFF.

Here the CDR3 reads CASSVGLAGEETQYF. The CDR3 DNA follows: TGTGCCAGCAGCGTAGGACTAGCGGGGGAAGAGACCCAGTACTTC. The chain is built from TRBV9 and TRBJ2-5, with TRBD2 matching over 12 bases. Germline V lookup: CDR1 SGDLS, CDR2 YYNGEE. Trimming took 0 bases from V and 3 from J; bases not matched to a gene: 0. The CDR3 consists of 15 residues.